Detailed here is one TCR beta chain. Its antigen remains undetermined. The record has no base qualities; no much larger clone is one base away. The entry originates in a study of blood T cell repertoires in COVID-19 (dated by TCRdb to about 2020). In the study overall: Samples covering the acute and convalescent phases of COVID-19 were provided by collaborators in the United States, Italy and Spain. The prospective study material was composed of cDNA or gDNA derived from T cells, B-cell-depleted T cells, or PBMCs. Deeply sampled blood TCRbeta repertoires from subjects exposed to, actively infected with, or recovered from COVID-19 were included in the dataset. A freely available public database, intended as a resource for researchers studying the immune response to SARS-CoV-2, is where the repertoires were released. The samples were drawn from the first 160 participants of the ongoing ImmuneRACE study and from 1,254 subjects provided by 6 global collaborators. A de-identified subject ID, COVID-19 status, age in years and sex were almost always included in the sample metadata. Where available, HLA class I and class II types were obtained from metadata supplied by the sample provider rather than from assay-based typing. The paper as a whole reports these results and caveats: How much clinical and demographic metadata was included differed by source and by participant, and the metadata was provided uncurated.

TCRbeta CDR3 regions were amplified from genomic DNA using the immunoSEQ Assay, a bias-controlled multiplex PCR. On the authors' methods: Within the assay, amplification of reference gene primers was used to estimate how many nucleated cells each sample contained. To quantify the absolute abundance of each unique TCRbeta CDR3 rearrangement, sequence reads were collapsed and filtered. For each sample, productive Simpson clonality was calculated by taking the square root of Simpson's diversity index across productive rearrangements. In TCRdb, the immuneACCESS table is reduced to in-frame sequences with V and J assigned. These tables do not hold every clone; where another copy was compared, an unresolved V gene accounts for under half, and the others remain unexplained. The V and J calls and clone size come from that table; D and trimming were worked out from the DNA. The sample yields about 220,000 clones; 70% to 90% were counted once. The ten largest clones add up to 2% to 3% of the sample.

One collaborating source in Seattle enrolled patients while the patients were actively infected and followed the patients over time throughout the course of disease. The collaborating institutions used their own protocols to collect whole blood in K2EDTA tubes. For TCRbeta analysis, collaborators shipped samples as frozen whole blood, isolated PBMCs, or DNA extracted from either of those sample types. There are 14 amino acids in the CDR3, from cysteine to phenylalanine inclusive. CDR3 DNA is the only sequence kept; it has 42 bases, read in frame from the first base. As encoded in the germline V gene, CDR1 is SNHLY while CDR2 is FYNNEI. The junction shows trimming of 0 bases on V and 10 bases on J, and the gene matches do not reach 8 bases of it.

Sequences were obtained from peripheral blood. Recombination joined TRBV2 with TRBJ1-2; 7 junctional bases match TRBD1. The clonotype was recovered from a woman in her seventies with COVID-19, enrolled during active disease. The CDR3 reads CASSEAGGQSYYTF. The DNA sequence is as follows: TGTGCCAGCAGTGAAGCGGGGGGACAGTCCTACTACACCTTC. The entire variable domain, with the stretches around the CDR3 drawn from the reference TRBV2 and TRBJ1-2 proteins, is EPEVTQTPSHQVTQMGQEVILRCVPISNHLYFYWYRQILGQKVEFLVSFYNNEISEKSEIFDDQFSVERPDGSNFTLKIRSTKLEDSAMYFCASSEAGGQSYYTFGSGTRLTVV.